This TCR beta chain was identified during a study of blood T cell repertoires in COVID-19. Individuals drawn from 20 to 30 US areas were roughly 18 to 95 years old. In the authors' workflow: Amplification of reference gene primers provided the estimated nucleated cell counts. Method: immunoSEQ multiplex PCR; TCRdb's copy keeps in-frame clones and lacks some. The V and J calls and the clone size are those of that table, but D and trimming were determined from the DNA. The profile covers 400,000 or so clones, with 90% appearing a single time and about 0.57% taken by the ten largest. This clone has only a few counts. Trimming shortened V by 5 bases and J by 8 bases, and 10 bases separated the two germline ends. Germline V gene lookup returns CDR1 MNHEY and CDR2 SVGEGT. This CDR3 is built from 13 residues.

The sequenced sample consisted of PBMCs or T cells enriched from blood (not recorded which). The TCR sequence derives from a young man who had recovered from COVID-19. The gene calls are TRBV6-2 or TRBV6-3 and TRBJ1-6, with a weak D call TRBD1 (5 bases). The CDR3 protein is CASSPTVHSPLHF. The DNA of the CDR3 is TGTGCCAGCAGTCCGACAGTTCATTCACCCCTCCACTTT.